This entry lists 21 T cell receptor beta chains sequenced from one sample in a study of cytomegalovirus exposure and HLA in healthy donors. The PCR made use of 60 Vbeta and 13 Jbeta primers. Some clones are missing from TCRdb's copy, which holds only in-frame ones; the method was immunoSEQ multiplex PCR. The sample records 95,000 to 120,000 clones, approximately 69% being singletons. The sample comprised PBMCs. These receptors all come from a middle-aged woman in good health and CMV-seropositive.

The rearrangement links TRBV7-2 to TRBJ1-6; D not resolved. The CDR3 has 16 amino acids. Trimming took 7 bases from V and 3 from J, leaving 16 bases between them. In germline, CDR1 is SGHTA, CDR2 FQGNSA. CDR3 loop: CASTQSAGLYNSPLHF. CDR3 DNA: TGTGCCAGCACCCAATCCGCAGGACTCTATAATTCACCCCTCCACTTT.

The chain couples TRBV7-9 to TRBJ2-1, with 8 bases identical to TRBD1. Per germline, CDR1 SEHNR and CDR2 FQNEAQ (reference sequence). This CDR3 is built from 16 residues. With V trimmed by 3 bases and J by 0 bases, 4 bases remained unmatched. CDR3 sequence reads: CASSFQGADSYNEQFF. CDR3 in DNA: TGTGCCAGCAGCTTCCAGGGGGCTGACTCCTACAATGAGCAGTTCTTC.

This clone has a single count. The CDR3 sequence is CASSPRPASEAFF. CDR3 nucleotides: TGTGCCAGCAGCCCCCGCCCCGCCAGTGAAGCTTTCTTT. The chain links TRBV7-9 to TRBJ1-1; D uncertain. Germline CDR1 is SEHNR and CDR2 is FQNEAQ (reference sequence). V lost 5 bases and J lost 7, with 14 bases in between. The CDR3 totals 13 residues.

The chain combines TRBV9 with TRBJ2-3, with no clear D. The CDR3 runs to 14 residues. Germline lookup yields CDR1 SGDLS and CDR2 YYNGEE. V dropped 4 bases and J dropped 6 bases, with 15 bases sitting between them. The CDR3 loop is CASSPQVQWDTQYF. Here the CDR3 DNA reads TGTGCCAGCAGCCCGCAAGTGCAGTGGGATACGCAGTATTTT.

The rearrangement joins TRBV9 to TRBJ1-6; D possibly corresponds to TRBD1 (5 bases). The CDR3 consists of 15 residues. V was clipped by 2 bases and J by 7 bases, with 13 bases between them. Germline CDR1 is SGDLS and CDR2 is YYNGEE. This CDR3 is CASSVSTARNSPLHF. CDR3 bases: TGTGCCAGCAGCGTTTCGACAGCCAGAAATTCACCCCTCCACTTT.

V gene TRBV7-9 combines with J gene TRBJ2-2; D call uncertain. Germline lookup yields CDR1 SEHNR and CDR2 FQNEAQ (reference sequence). CDR3 length: 14 amino acids. With 1 base removed from V and 7 bases from J, the gap between germline ends came to 10 bases. The CDR3 sequence: CASSLVRSGGELFF. CDR3 nucleotides: TGTGCCAGCAGCTTAGTTCGATCGGGCGGGGAGCTGTTTTTT.

V usage is TRBV7-9 and J usage is TRBJ1-5; 9 bases align to TRBD1. The CDR3 length is 14 residues. The V segment lost 5 bases and the J segment 5 bases; nucleotides outside the gene matches: 4. CDR1 is SEHNR, CDR2 FQNEAQ, per germline (reference sequence). This CDR3 is CASSPGQGYQPQHF. Written as DNA, the CDR3 is TGTGCCAGCAGCCCCGGACAGGGGTATCAGCCCCAGCATTTT.

The chain uses TRBV21-1 and TRBJ2-2; the D call in the table, TRBD1, was not verified against the DNA. TRBV21-1 is an annotated pseudogene. The CDR3 is 18 residues long. This chain's CDR3 is CASSKELQGGAMDGELFF. In DNA form, the CDR3 reads TGTGCCAGCAGCAAAGAATTACAGGGGGGCGCAATGGACGGGGAGCTGTTTTTT.

The chain links TRBV11-1 to TRBJ2-5; 8 bases are shared with TRBD1. Germline V gives CDR1 SGHAT, CDR2 FQDESV (reference sequence). Germline trimming cut 5 bases from V and 3 bases from J; bases unmatched to any gene: 2. This CDR3 comprises 13 residues. CDR3 residues: CASSPTGEETQYF. CDR3 nucleotide sequence: TGTGCCAGCAGCCCGACAGGGGAAGAGACCCAGTACTTC. The variable domain in full, completed from reference TRBV11-1 and TRBJ2-5, reads EAEVAQSPRYKITEKSQAVAFWCDPISGHATLYWYRQILGQGPELLVQFQDESVVDDSQLPKDRFSAERLKGVDSTLKIQPAELGDSAMYLCASSPTGEETQYFGPGTRLLVL.

The chain carries TRBV14 and TRBJ2-1, with TRBD1 matching over 7 bases. The CDR3 contains 16 residues. The ends lost 4 bases at V and 16 bases at J; junction bases unmatched: 22. Germline CDR1 is SGHDN and CDR2 is FVKESK. The CDR3 here is CASSPVAGTATVSAFF. The CDR3 DNA reads TGTGCCAGCAGCCCCGTAGCCGGGACAGCTACGGTAAGCGCATTCTTC.

The chain joins TRBV21-1 to TRBJ1-6; no check of the table's D call, TRBD1, against the DNA was made. TRBV21-1 is given as a pseudogene. The CDR3 runs 17 residues. The DNA of the CDR3 is TGTGCCAGCAGCAAAGTCGTGTCACAGGCCTATAATTCACCCCTCCACTTT. Protein sequence: CASSKVVSQAYNSPLHF.

The chain uses TRBV7-2 and TRBJ2-2, with TRBD2 matching 8 bases. Germline V gives CDR1 SGHTA, CDR2 FQGNSA. CDR3 length: 19 residues. Trimming at V came to 2 bases and at J to 0 bases, leaving 11 bases not matched to a gene. The CDR3 region is CASSLRARAGASNTGELFF. CDR3 in DNA: TGTGCCAGCAGCTTAAGGGCGAGAGCGGGAGCATCGAACACCGGGGAGCTGTTTTTT.

This clone was detected only once. The rearrangement joins TRBV2 to TRBJ1-2, with D possibly matching TRBD1 (6 bases). The V end lost 5 bases, the J end lost 2 bases, and 15 bases lay between the germline ends. The CDR3 contains 15 residues. Germline assignment: CDR1 SNHLY and CDR2 FYNNEI. In DNA, the CDR3 is TGTGCCAGCAGTCTTAAACAGGGAACGAACTATGGCTACACCTTC. This encodes CASSLKQGTNYGYTF. Full variable domain (outside the CDR3, taken from reference TRBV2 and TRBJ1-2): EPEVTQTPSHQVTQMGQEVILRCVPISNHLYFYWYRQILGQKVEFLVSFYNNEISEKSEIFDDQFSVERPDGSNFTLKIRSTKLEDSAMYFCASSLKQGTNYGYTFGSGTRLTVV.

The chain carries TRBV6-1 and TRBJ2-5; perhaps TRBD1 as D (5 bases). V was clipped by 1 base and J by 6 bases, with 15 bases between them. The CDR3 covers 15 residues. CDR1 and CDR2 (germline): MNHNS, SASEGT. The CDR3 nucleotides read TGTGCCAGCAGTGAAGGCAGGGCAGGGTTAAAGACCCAGTACTTC. The encoded protein is CASSEGRAGLKTQYF.

This chain joins TRBV7-2 and TRBJ2-5; TRBD2 might be the D (5 bases). Germline V gives CDR1 SGHTA, CDR2 FQGNSA. V gave up 1 base and J gave up 2 bases, with 8 bases separating them. This CDR3 comprises 14 residues. This CDR3 is CASSLVGGQETQYF. The CDR3 DNA reads as TGTGCCAGCAGCTTAGTCGGCGGGCAAGAGACCCAGTACTTC.

V usage is TRBV4-2 and J usage is TRBJ1-1, with D uncertain. Trimming shortened V by 0 bases and J by 5 bases, and 7 bases separated the two germline ends. CDR1 is LGHNA and CDR2 is YNFKEQ in the germline V gene. The CDR3 is 13 residues long. The CDR3 is CASSQDPPTEAFF. For the CDR3, the DNA is TGTGCCAGCAGCCAAGATCCTCCTACTGAAGCTTTCTTT.

This chain uses TRBV6-1 with TRBJ1-2; D gene ambiguous. Between the trimmed V and J ends, which lost 2 bases and 7 bases, there was a span of 20 bases. Germline V lookup: CDR1 MNHNS, CDR2 SASEGT. The CDR3 covers 16 residues. The CDR3 loop reads CASSEIMGSHLSGYTF. The CDR3 DNA sequence: TGTGCCAGCAGTGAAATTATGGGCAGTCATTTAAGTGGCTACACCTTC.

J is TRBJ2-3 and V is TRBV15; D is uncertain. The V end lost 0 bases, the J end lost 11 bases, and 6 bases lay between the germline ends. The V gene's germline CDR1 is LNHNV and CDR2 YYDKDF (reference sequence). This CDR3 comprises 11 residues. The CDR3 DNA is TGTGCCACCAGCAGAGATGTCGTGCAGTATTTT. Its protein is CATSRDVVQYF.

J is TRBJ2-5 and V is TRBV7-3; the D gene is possibly TRBD2 (6 bases). V shed 5 bases and J shed 5 bases, with 12 bases lying between them. This CDR3 contains 13 residues. Germline V gene data show CDR1 as SGHTA and CDR2 as FQGTGA. In DNA form, the CDR3 reads TGTGCCAGCAGCCCAGCGGGCGGGGAGACCCAGTACTTC. This gives the protein CASSPAGGETQYF.

The J gene is TRBJ2-2, the V gene TRBV5-1, with 8 bases that match TRBD1. The germline gives CDR1 SGHRS, CDR2 YFSETQ. The CDR3 consists of 18 residues. With 1 base clipped from V and 5 bases from J, the junction kept 13 bases outside the gene matches. The CDR3 region has the DNA TGCGCCAGCAGCTTGAGGGACAGGATAACAAAATTGACCGGGGAGCTGTTTTTT. Residues: CASSLRDRITKLTGELFF.

The CDR3 DNA reads as TGTGCCAGCACCAAGGGACAGAGCTCCTACGAGCAGTACTTC. Translated, it gives CASTKGQSSYEQYF. The chain uses TRBV11-3 and TRBJ2-7, with TRBD1 matching over 7 bases. The germline CDR1 and CDR2 sequences are SGHNT and YENEEA. This CDR3 spans 14 amino acids. J lost 0 bases, V lost 7 bases, and 6 bases had no gene match.